This record covers a single T cell receptor (beta chain). This sample was included in a study of blood T cell repertoires in COVID-19. About the study: Material from acute and convalescent COVID-19 was sourced from the United States, Italy and Spain.

This CDR3 spans 13 amino acids. Germline V gene sequence: CDR1 MDHEN, CDR2 SYDVKM. With V trimmed by 3 bases and J by 4 bases, 1 base remained unmatched. In the study's own analysis: For nucleated cells, counts were estimated from reference gene primer amplification. This table comes from immunoSEQ multiplex PCR, and its TCRdb copy is limited to in-frame clones, with some not included. V and J calls and clone size are given by that table; D and trimming were obtained from the DNA. The repertoire includes more than 85,000 clones, over 75% of them detected once, and 4% to 5% sits in the top ten. V and J are TRBV28 and TRBJ1-1; 8 bases are a match to TRBD1. The clonotype was recovered from a man in his forties or fifties with acute or convalescent COVID-19. Sequenced: peripheral blood. The CDR3 nucleotides read TGTGCCAGCAGTTTCACAGGGGGCACTGAAGCTTTCTTT. Translation: CASSFTGGTEAFF.